This TCR beta chain was captured in a study of T cells in Graves' hyperthyroidism and ophthalmopathy. General study findings and limits: By a 13 V-J model, ophthalmopathy was set apart from stable hyperthyroidism.

A patient was excluded if there was uncontrolled infection, other autoimmune disease, pregnancy or lactation. Extraction of PBMCs used around 9.6 ml of fresh peripheral blood. The investigators amplified TCR beta CDR3 regions from RNA transcripts. HTBI primers were employed in a first-round RT-PCR of the TCR CDR3. From the multiplex PCR reads, TCRdb called clonotypes with MiXCR, one entry per CDR3 protein. The top ten hold 8.9% of the sample, which has over 700,000 distinct CDR3 sequences, about 38% seen once. In its sample, this clonotype was seen many times. Its matching antigen is unknown. The specimen was blood. This clonotype was sampled from a man aged 18 to 30 with Graves' hyperthyroidism.

The CDR3 bases are TGTGCCAGCAGCGTAGAGGGGGCAACTAATGAAAAACTGTTTTTT. This sequence encodes CASSVEGATNEKLFF. The V call is TRBV9, the J call TRBJ1-4; perhaps TRBD1 as D (6 bases). CDR1 SGDLS and CDR2 YYNGEE come from the germline V gene. V lost 0 bases, J lost 0 bases, and 6 bases lay in between. The CDR3 runs 15 residues.